The 28 T cell receptor beta chains given below trace back to one sample, sequenced in a study of blood T cell repertoires in COVID-19. Method: immunoSEQ multiplex PCR; TCRdb's copy keeps in-frame clones and lacks some. This sample yields around 270,000 clones, of which 80% to 90% are seen a single time; 4.3% belongs to the top ten. Sequencing was carried out using PBMCs or T cells enriched from blood (not recorded which). These receptors came from a woman in her thirties who had recovered from COVID-19.

The chain recombines TRBV19 with TRBJ2-3, with 13 bases lining up with TRBD2. In germline, CDR1 is LNHDA, CDR2 SQIVND (reference sequence). Trimming at V came to 3 bases and at J to 6 bases, leaving 6 bases not matched to a gene. This CDR3 is built from 16 residues. The CDR3 here is CASSMGTSGTGDTQYF. CDR3 sequence (DNA): TGTGCCAGTAGTATGGGGACTAGCGGGACGGGTGATACGCAGTATTTT.

Written as DNA, the CDR3 is TGTGCCAGCAGCTTGAGGAACACTGAAGCTTTCTTT. This translates into CASSLRNTEAFF. The V and J genes are TRBV13 and TRBJ1-1, with D uncertain. V dropped 3 bases and J dropped 1 base, with 3 bases sitting between them. Germline CDR1 is PRHDT and CDR2 is FYEKMQ (reference sequence). This CDR3 has 12 residues.

The chain combines TRBV10-1 with TRBJ2-5; 10 nucleotides align to TRBD2. The CDR3 totals 19 residues. Germline CDR1 reads WNHNN; CDR2 reads SYGVQD (reference sequence). J was trimmed by 5 bases and V by 2 bases; bases with no gene match: 17. CDR3 coding DNA: TGCGCCAGCAGTGAGAGAGGGTTAGCGGGAGGTACCTTAGTGGAGACCCAGTACTTC. This codes for CASSERGLAGGTLVETQYF.

The chain employs TRBV10-3 and TRBJ2-3, with D unclear. Germline V gene lookup returns CDR1 ENHRY and CDR2 SYGVKD. The CDR3 is 15 amino acids. Trimming cost V 2 bases and J 1 base, with 10 bases left between them. The CDR3 loop is CAISELGQGTDTQYF. CDR3 DNA sequence: TGTGCCATCAGTGAGCTAGGCCAAGGCACAGATACGCAGTATTTT.

The V gene is TRBV2, the J gene TRBJ2-5; no clear D. The CDR3 consists of 13 residues. Germline V gene data show CDR1 as SNHLY and CDR2 as FYNNEI. V was pared by 8 bases and J by 3 bases, with 13 bases between. The CDR3 loop reads CASRLGEEETQYF. The CDR3 bases are TGTGCCAGCCGCCTAGGAGAGGAAGAGACCCAGTACTTC.

The CDR3 bases are TGTGCCATACGGGGGACTGAAGCTTTCTTT. It encodes CAIRGTEAFF. The V gene is TRBV10-3, the J gene TRBJ1-1; possible D gene TRBD1, 5 bases. V lost 9 bases, J lost 5 bases, and 7 bases lay in between. CDR3 length: 10 residues. Germline CDR1 is ENHRY and CDR2 is SYGVKD.

This rearrangement joins TRBV18 to TRBJ1-4; 9 bases map to TRBD1. Looked up from germline, CDR1 is KGHSH and CDR2 is LQKENI. This CDR3 is built from 13 residues. V lost 10 bases, J lost 6 bases, and 6 bases stayed unmatched. The CDR3 reads CATHRDRDEKLFF. CDR3 DNA: TGTGCCACCCACCGGGACAGGGATGAAAAACTGTTTTTT.

This chain links TRBV19 with TRBJ1-2, with 7 bases aligning to TRBD1. The V and J ends lost 8 bases and 4 bases, in that order; junction bases with no gene match: 19. Looked up from germline, CDR1 is LNHDA and CDR2 is SQIVND (reference sequence). The CDR3 extends over 17 amino acids. The CDR3 nucleotides are TGTGCCAGTGCGGGGCTATCCGGGACAGACGTTCCCTATGGCTACACCTTC. This encodes CASAGLSGTDVPYGYTF.

The DNA of the CDR3 is TGTGCCAGCAGTTTCGTCCGACAGATTAACTATGGCTACACCTTC. It yields the protein CASSFVRQINYGYTF. This rearrangement joins TRBV27 to TRBJ1-2, with D perhaps matching TRBD1 (5 bases). In germline, CDR1 is MNHEY, CDR2 SMNVEV (reference sequence). The CDR3 is made up of 15 amino acids. Deletions cut 3 bases from V and 1 base from J, with 12 bases between.

This clone occurred a few times. This chain joins TRBV5-1 and TRBJ1-1, with 7 bases fitting TRBD1. CDR1 SGHRS and CDR2 YFSETQ come from the germline V gene. The CDR3 sequence is 14 residues long. V gave up 2 bases and J gave up 3 bases; unmatched junction bases: 4. The CDR3 is CASSFGRGDTEAFF. For the CDR3, the DNA is TGCGCCAGCAGCTTCGGCAGGGGGGACACTGAAGCTTTCTTT.

This clone came up a few times. The chain links TRBV6-5 to TRBJ1-2; 7 nucleotides agree with TRBD1. CDR1 and CDR2 from the germline V gene are MNHEY and SVGAGI. The trim removed 2 bases at V and 8 bases at J, leaving 8 bases unmatched. This CDR3 is built from 14 residues. CDR3 nucleotide sequence: TGTGCCAGCAGTTACGGGACAGCTCGGGTCGGCTACACCTTC. Protein sequence: CASSYGTARVGYTF.

V is TRBV18 and J is TRBJ1-1; D might be TRBD1 (5 bases). CDR1 KGHSH and CDR2 LQKENI come from the germline V gene. This CDR3 spans 13 amino acids. V shed 2 bases and J shed 7 bases, with 11 bases lying between them. DNA of the CDR3: TGTGCCAGCTCACCAGCGGACGGGGGTGAAGCTTTCTTT. Translation gives CASSPADGGEAFF.

The J gene is TRBJ2-1, the V gene TRBV5-6; 8 bases fit TRBD1. V was pared by 0 bases and J by 0 bases, with 8 bases of the junction left unmatched. The CDR3 runs 18 residues. Germline CDR1 reads SGHDT; CDR2 reads YYEEEE. The CDR3 is CASSLDVWQGASYNEQFF. The CDR3 DNA is TGTGCCAGCAGCTTGGACGTGTGGCAGGGGGCCTCCTACAATGAGCAGTTCTTC.

Only one count was recorded for this clone. CDR3 nucleotides: TGTGCCAGCAGCCAAGATGAGGCGGCGAAGTCTGGAAACACCATATATTTT. Translated: CASSQDEAAKSGNTIYF. The rearrangement uses TRBV4-2 and TRBJ1-3; no definite D call. Germline assignment: CDR1 LGHNA and CDR2 YNFKEQ. This CDR3 comprises 17 residues. The V and J ends lost 0 bases and 1 base respectively, with 13 bases between them.

V usage is TRBV7-9 and J usage is TRBJ2-2; D is unresolved. The CDR3 sequence is 14 residues long. V was trimmed by 0 bases and J by 6 bases, leaving 8 bases between them. Germline CDR1 is SEHNR and CDR2 is FQNEAQ (reference sequence). Here the CDR3 DNA reads TGTGCCAGCAGCTTAGCCGTCCGGGCCGGGGAGCTGTTTTTT. Translating gives CASSLAVRAGELFF.

This clone was seen a handful of times. This chain links TRBV28 with TRBJ1-1; D perhaps matches TRBD1 (6 bases). The length of the CDR3 is 15 residues. CDR1 is MDHEN and CDR2 is SYDVKM in the germline V gene. V lost 2 bases and J lost 5, with 15 bases in between. The CDR3 is CASSLQGPPITEAFF. The CDR3 DNA reads TGTGCCAGCAGTTTACAGGGGCCCCCGATAACTGAAGCTTTCTTT. The full variable domain, rest sourced from reference TRBV28 and TRBJ1-1, is DVKVTQSSRYLVKRTGEKVFLECVQDMDHENMFWYRQDPGLGLRLIYFSYDVKMKEKGDIPEGYSVSREKKERFSLILESASTNQTSMYLCASSLQGPPITEAFFGQGTRLTVV.

This rearrangement joins TRBV30 to TRBJ2-2; TRBD1 aligns across 10 bases. The CDR3 consists of 15 residues. Germline V lookup: CDR1 GTSNPN, CDR2 SVGIG (reference sequence). The J segment lost 4 bases and the V segment lost 5 bases, leaving 7 bases of the junction unmatched. The CDR3 nucleotides read TGTGCCTGGGATTCCGGGACAGGGGTCACCGGGGAGCTGTTTTTT. Translation gives CAWDSGTGVTGELFF.

The genes are TRBV6-4 and TRBJ1-2; tentatively, D is TRBD1 (6 bases). This CDR3 is built from 14 residues. Trimming removed 4 bases at V and 4 bases at J, with 13 bases between. Looked up from germline, CDR1 is MRHNA and CDR2 is SNTAGT. The CDR3 is CASSAGDEGYGYTF. The CDR3, as DNA: TGTGCCAGCAGTGCAGGGGATGAGGGCTATGGCTACACCTTC.

The chain couples TRBV7-9 to TRBJ2-1; possible D gene TRBD2, 6 bases. Trimming took off 10 bases at V and 0 bases at J, with 13 bases between the two ends. The CDR3 runs 14 residues. In germline, CDR1 is SEHNR, CDR2 FQNEAQ (reference sequence). CDR3 nucleotides: TGTGCCAACGTGGAGGGAACCTCCTACAATGAGCAGTTCTTC. Its translation is CANVEGTSYNEQFF.

The rearrangement uses TRBV19 and TRBJ2-3; 12 bases line up with TRBD2. Germline values: CDR1 LNHDA, CDR2 SQIVND (reference sequence). Trimming at V came to 2 bases and at J to 1 base, leaving 7 bases not matched to a gene. The CDR3 length is 18 residues. This CDR3 is CASSIRLAGERGTDTQYF. DNA of the CDR3: TGTGCCAGTAGTATAAGACTAGCGGGAGAACGTGGCACAGATACGCAGTATTTT.

This clone was seen a single time. The V call is TRBV5-1, the J call TRBJ2-1; 12 bases are a match to TRBD2. V lost 3 bases and J lost 5; bases outside the gene matches: 12. The CDR3 totals 18 residues. CDR1 and CDR2 (germline): SGHRS, YFSETQ. In DNA, the CDR3 is TGCGCCAGCAGCTCTCCCGCTAGCGGGAGGGCCAGAGACAATGAGCAGTTCTTC. It is translated as CASSSPASGRARDNEQFF.

The count of this clone is one. The V gene is TRBV5-1, the J gene TRBJ2-1; weak D call: TRBD1 (7 bases). CDR1 is SGHRS, CDR2 YFSETQ, per germline. V was cut by 0 bases and J by 7 bases, with 14 bases left in between. This CDR3 spans 15 amino acids. This chain's CDR3 is CASSLAEAGGNEQFF. The DNA of the CDR3 is TGCGCCAGCAGCTTGGCCGAGGCAGGGGGGAATGAGCAGTTCTTC.

The chain couples TRBV6-5 to TRBJ2-1; no clear D. V was pared by 6 bases and J by 3 bases, with 12 bases between. CDR1 and CDR2 (germline): MNHEY, SVGAGI. This CDR3 region has 14 residues. CDR3 sequence reads: CASRLIQSYNEQFF. In DNA, the CDR3 is TGTGCCAGCAGGCTAATACAGAGCTACAATGAGCAGTTCTTC.

This chain links TRBV6-2 or TRBV6-3 with TRBJ2-2; 7 nucleotides align to TRBD2. There are 14 residues in the CDR3. Trimming removed 4 bases from V and 6 bases from J; junction bases left unmatched: 5. Germline V gene data show CDR1 as MNHEY and CDR2 as SVGEGT. The CDR3 bases are TGTGCCAGCAGTTCCCTTACTAGCGCCGGGGAGCTGTTTTTT. Amino acid sequence: CASSSLTSAGELFF.

The chain combines TRBV11-2 with TRBJ2-7, with D possibly being TRBD2 (5 bases). Trimming removed 1 base from V and 7 bases from J, with 8 bases in between. This CDR3 spans 12 amino acids. CDR1 and CDR2 (germline): SGHAT, FQNNGV. The CDR3 region is CASSLGPGEQYF. The CDR3 nucleotides read TGTGCCAGCAGCTTAGGCCCGGGGGAGCAGTACTTC.

V is TRBV11-2 and J is TRBJ1-2, with D maybe TRBD1 (5 bases). CDR3 length equals 17 residues. Germline V gives CDR1 SGHAT, CDR2 FQNNGV. V gave up 0 bases and J gave up 2 bases, with 16 bases separating them. The CDR3 here is CASSLDRAGRVNYGYTF. The DNA of the CDR3 is TGTGCCAGCAGCTTAGATCGGGCAGGGAGGGTAAACTATGGCTACACCTTC.

The genes are TRBV30 and TRBJ1-1; a possible D gene is TRBD1 (6 bases). Germline V CDR1 and CDR2: GTSNPN, SVGIG (reference sequence). V lost 5 bases and J lost 9, with 13 bases in between. This CDR3 spans 11 amino acids. CDR3 DNA: TGTGCCTGGGCTCGGACAGTACAAGCTTTCTTT. It encodes CAWARTVQAFF.

The gene calls are TRBV2 and TRBJ1-2, with TRBD1 identical over 8 bases. Germline V CDR1 and CDR2: SNHLY, FYNNEI. The CDR3 is 18 amino acids. The V gene end was trimmed by 8 bases and the J gene end by 7 bases; junction bases not matched to a gene: 24. CDR3 sequence: CASVKSSWGGQGYGGYTF. CDR3 DNA sequence: TGTGCCAGCGTTAAATCCTCTTGGGGAGGACAGGGATATGGTGGCTACACCTTC.